The TCR beta chain described here comes from a study of OX40 agonist ivuxolimab in advanced cancers. For the wider study: Ivuxolimab was an agonistic, fully human IgG2 monoclonal antibody directed against OX40 (CD134), a costimulatory receptor. The dose-escalation cohort was almost 85% male with a mean age of around 62 years, ranging from 23 to 79. Patients were allowed to have had prior anti-PD-1, anti-PD-L1 or anti-CTLA-4 therapy, and approximately 40% of the dose-escalation patients had previously received checkpoint inhibitors. Peripheral TCRbeta sequencing aimed to test whether ivuxolimab altered TCR sequence diversity and caused clonal T-cell expansion. Of the approximately 50 dose-escalation patients, hepatocellular carcinoma was present in 19, melanoma in some 15, renal cell carcinoma in 9 and head and neck cancer in 9. Three dose-escalation patients achieved partial responses, one with hepatocellular carcinoma and two with cutaneous melanoma. The paper describes the monotherapy dose-escalation part (N of about 57 patients) of the phase I trial of ivuxolimab. Intravenous ivuxolimab was administered to patients every 2 weeks at six dose levels: 0.01, 0.1, 0.3, 1.5, 3 and 10 mg/kg.

Measured from the cysteine to the phenylalanine, the CDR3 is 15 residues long. The CDR3 DNA has 45 bases and is translated from base 1. V and J are truncated by 1 base and 7 bases respectively, leaving an intervening sequence of 14 bases. The CDR1 and CDR2 encoded by the germline V gene are SGHTA and FQGNSA. With regard to this clone: The specificity of this receptor is unknown. No base quality information exists; no much larger clone differs at one position.

On the study overall, not on this receptor specifically: In partial responders in the 0.1-3.0 mg/kg groups, normalized peripheral clonal expansion was found to be among the lowest, especially among CD8+ T cells. At doses from 0.1 to 3.0 mg/kg, clonal expansion was seen in both CD4+ and CD8+ blood T cells between baseline and week 6. Low levels of normalized T-cell clonal expansion were also shown by some nonresponding patients. The antigen specificity of the clonally expanded peripheral T cells was not determined. After ivuxolimab, expanded clones were on average more numerous among CD8+ T cells than among CD4+ T cells.

To sequence the TCRbeta CDR3 region, genomic DNA was isolated from the sorted cells. The immunoSEQ Assay was used for sequencing of TCRbeta CDR3 regions. The table was pulled from immuneACCESS by TCRdb, which kept in-frame rearrangements only. Such tables lose some clones; where checked, under half of the loss comes from unresolved V genes, and the rest has no known cause. This sample has around 62,000 clones in its table, and more than 75% of those were observed once. The ten largest make up about 1% of the sample. The trial excluded patients who had a history of autoimmune disease or who were on systemic immunosuppression. Peripheral blood for TCR sequencing was collected from all dose cohorts at baseline, on cycle 4 day 1, and on cycle 7 day 1. The samples were drawn from a first-in-human, open-label, multicenter phase I dose-escalation trial of ivuxolimab. Adults with locally advanced or metastatic melanoma, renal cell, hepatocellular, or head and neck squamous cell carcinoma were enrolled in the trial. Before TCR sequencing, CD4+ T cells and CD8+ T cells were sorted from peripheral blood as separate populations.

Sequencing used CD4+ or CD8+ T cells sorted from blood, obtained in a trial of the OX40 agonist ivuxolimab. The receptor's source is an adult with an advanced solid tumor such as melanoma, head and neck, liver or kidney cancer. The chain uses TRBV7-2 and TRBJ2-1; TRBD2 is a possible D gene, resting on 6 matching bases. The DNA is as follows: TGTGCCAGCAGCTTAGTGGTCGGGAGTTATAATGAGCAGTTCTTC. Translated, it reads CASSLVVGSYNEQFF.